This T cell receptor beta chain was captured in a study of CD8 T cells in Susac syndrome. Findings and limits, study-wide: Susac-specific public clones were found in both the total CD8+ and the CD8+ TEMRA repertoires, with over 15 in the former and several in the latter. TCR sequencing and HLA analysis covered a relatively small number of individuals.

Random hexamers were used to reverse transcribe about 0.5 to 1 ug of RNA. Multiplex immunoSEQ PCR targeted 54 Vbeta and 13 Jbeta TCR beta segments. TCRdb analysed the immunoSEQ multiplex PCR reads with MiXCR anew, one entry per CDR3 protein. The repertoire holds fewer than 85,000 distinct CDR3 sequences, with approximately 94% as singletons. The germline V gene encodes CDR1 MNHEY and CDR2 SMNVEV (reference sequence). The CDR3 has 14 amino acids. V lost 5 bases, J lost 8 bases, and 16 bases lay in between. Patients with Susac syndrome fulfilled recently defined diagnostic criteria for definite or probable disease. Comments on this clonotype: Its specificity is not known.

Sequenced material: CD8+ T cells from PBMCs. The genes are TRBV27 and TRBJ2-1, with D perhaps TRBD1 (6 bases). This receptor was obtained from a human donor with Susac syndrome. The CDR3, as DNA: TGTGCCAGCAGTCCTACCGACAGGTATGATGAGCAGTTCTTC. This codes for CASSPTDRYDEQFF.